A single sample is the source of the 14 T cell receptor beta chains below, sequenced in a study of blood T cell repertoires in COVID-19. Sequenced by immunoSEQ multiplex PCR; TCRdb stores in-frame clones only, minus some. The table lists some 89,000 clones, over 70% of them singletons. Source material: peripheral blood. Every receptor here comes from a man in his sixties with acute or convalescent COVID-19.

Only a few counts were recorded for this clone. The rearrangement joins TRBV10-3 to TRBJ2-3, with TRBD2 matching over 7 bases. V lost 6 bases, J lost 1 base, and 7 bases stayed unmatched. Per the germline V gene, CDR1 is ENHRY and CDR2 is SYGVKD. The CDR3 runs to 15 residues. The CDR3: CAIRKGAGGTDTQYF. CDR3 nucleotide sequence: TGTGCCATCAGGAAAGGGGCGGGGGGCACAGATACGCAGTATTTT.

The J gene is TRBJ1-2, the V gene TRBV10-3, with a possible D match to TRBD1 (6 bases). The V gene lost 6 bases and the J gene lost 4 bases, with 15 bases spanning the gap. The CDR3 covers 14 residues. Germline-derived CDR1 and CDR2 are ENHRY and SYGVKD. The CDR3 is CAISAQQGIYGYTF. CDR3 nucleotides: TGTGCCATCAGCGCCCAACAGGGTATCTATGGCTACACCTTC.

The chain uses TRBV19 and TRBJ2-1; TRBD2 matches 8 bases. The trim removed 3 bases at V and 6 bases at J, leaving 7 bases unmatched. The CDR3 spans 15 residues. Germline CDR1 is LNHDA and CDR2 is SQIVND (reference sequence). CDR3 DNA: TGTGCCAGTAGTATTTCAGCGGGAGATTTCAATGAGCAGTTCTTC. It encodes CASSISAGDFNEQFF.

V is TRBV7-9 and J is TRBJ1-2; 7 nucleotides align to TRBD1. The CDR3 has 15 amino acids. In germline, CDR1 is SEHNR, CDR2 FQNEAQ (reference sequence). The J segment lost 5 bases and the V segment lost 1 base, leaving 7 bases of the junction unmatched. CDR3 residues: CASSLEGGARYGYTF. DNA of the CDR3: TGTGCCAGCAGCTTAGAAGGGGGCGCGAGATATGGCTACACCTTC.

The chain joins TRBV4-3 to TRBJ1-1; unclear D gene. Trimming removed 0 bases from V and 0 bases from J, with 11 bases in between. CDR1 LGHNA and CDR2 YSLEER come from the germline V gene. The CDR3 length is 16 residues. This chain's CDR3 is CASSQDPEFMNTEAFF. In DNA form, the CDR3 reads TGCGCCAGCAGCCAAGATCCCGAGTTCATGAACACTGAAGCTTTCTTT.

The chain recombines TRBV19 with TRBJ2-3, with 11 bases that match TRBD2. The V and J ends lost 7 bases and 6 bases, in that order; junction bases with no gene match: 3. Germline V CDR1 and CDR2: LNHDA, SQIVND (reference sequence). There are 13 residues in the CDR3. In DNA, the CDR3 is TGTGCCAGTAAACTAGCGGGAGTGGATACGCAGTATTTT. Its protein product is CASKLAGVDTQYF.

This sequence joins TRBV7-2 and TRBJ2-2; 9 nucleotides match TRBD2. Germline V gives CDR1 SGHTA, CDR2 FQGNSA. CDR3 length equals 15 residues. After removal of 2 bases from V and 4 bases from J, the junction contained 2 bases not matched to a gene. CDR3 DNA sequence: TGTGCCAGCAGCTTACCAGCGGGAGGCACCGGGGAGCTGTTTTTT. Translated, it gives CASSLPAGGTGELFF.

This clone appeared once. The chain recombines TRBV2 with TRBJ1-1, with a weak D call TRBD1 (6 bases). CDR1 and CDR2 (germline): SNHLY, FYNNEI. The CDR3 contains 14 residues. The germline V and J ends were trimmed by 6 bases and 0 bases, with 11 bases remaining between them. CDR3 bases: TGTGCCAGCAGAGTTGACAGGCTGAACACTGAAGCTTTCTTT. Translation: CASRVDRLNTEAFF.

Only one count was recorded for this clone. The gene calls are TRBV5-4 and TRBJ2-1, with D perhaps matching TRBD2 (7 bases). Trimming took 4 bases from V and 2 from J, leaving 19 bases between them. The CDR3 sequence is 17 residues long. In germline, CDR1 is SGHNT, CDR2 YYREEE (reference sequence). CDR3 DNA: TGTGCCAGCAGCGGGGGGCCCGCTAGCGGTACCTACAATGAGCAGTTCTTC. Translating gives CASSGGPASGTYNEQFF.

The gene calls are TRBV4-1 and TRBJ2-7; 8 nucleotides align to TRBD1. The CDR3 covers 15 residues. J lost 3 bases, V lost 2 bases, and 6 bases had no gene match. Looked up from germline, CDR1 is MGHRA and CDR2 is YSYEKL. The CDR3: CASSQTGTGDYEQYF. The CDR3 DNA reads TGCGCCAGCAGCCAAACCGGGACAGGAGACTACGAGCAGTACTTC.

The chain links TRBV10-2 to TRBJ1-3; no clear D. The CDR3 contains 14 residues. The germline V gene has CDR1 WSHSY and CDR2 SAAADI. The V end was cut by 9 bases, the J end by 0 bases, with 12 bases between. The CDR3 DNA is TGCGCCAGTGAGGATCCTTTCTCTGGAAACACCATATATTTT. Translating gives CASEDPFSGNTIYF.

A note on this clone: It may be a read error: a sequence one base away is much more abundant. At the DNA level, this CDR3 is encoded by other sequences in the same sample as well. The V call is TRBV19, the J call TRBJ2-3, with TRBD2 matching 13 bases. Germline V gives CDR1 LNHDA, CDR2 SQIVND (reference sequence). The CDR3 length is 17 residues. The CDR3 nucleotides read TGTGCCAGTAGCCCCACTAGACGACTAGCGGGAGGAGATACACAGTATTTT. This translates into CASSPTRRLAGGDTQYF.

The chain recombines TRBV2 with TRBJ2-1; the match to TRBD2 covers 12 bases. Looked up from germline, CDR1 is SNHLY and CDR2 is FYNNEI. The CDR3 loop spans 17 amino acids. V shed 6 bases and J 3 bases; nucleotides not matched to a gene: 9. The CDR3 DNA follows: TGTGCCAGCAGCCGGGGGCTAGCGGGAGGGGTCTACAATGAGCAGTTCTTC. This gives the protein CASSRGLAGGVYNEQFF.

As DNA, the CDR3 is TGTGCCAGCAGTTACCCAGGGTTCTACTATGGCTACACCTTC. Protein product: CASSYPGFYYGYTF. This sequence joins TRBV6-2 or TRBV6-3 and TRBJ1-2, with D possibly being TRBD1 (5 bases). The length of the CDR3 is 14 residues. The germline gives CDR1 MNHEY, CDR2 SVGEGT. V was trimmed by 2 bases and J by 3 bases, leaving 10 bases between them.